The 12 T cell receptor beta chains below were found in one sample sequenced in a study of chemoradiotherapy in HPV16-positive cancers. Profiling relied on immunoSEQ multiplex PCR, and the TCRdb table lists in-frame clones only, not all of them. The sample shows roughly 32,000 clones, 89% of them seen only once. The sample in question was blood, obtained from a patient who underwent chemoradiotherapy. The receptors were sampled from a human donor with HPV-associated anogenital cancer.

The chain links TRBV4-3 to TRBJ2-7; D is unresolved. V was pared by 2 bases and J by 3 bases, with 8 bases between. Germline V gene sequence: CDR1 LGHNA, CDR2 YSLEER. The CDR3 length is 13 residues. CDR3 region: CASSQRWGYEQYF. The CDR3 DNA sequence: TGCGCCAGCAGCCAAAGATGGGGCTACGAGCAGTACTTC.

The CDR3 DNA follows: TGCAGTGCTAGTCTCCCAGATACGCAGTATTTT. As protein: CSASLPDTQYF. V gene TRBV20-1 combines with J gene TRBJ2-3; unclear D gene. Germline V gene lookup returns CDR1 DFQATT and CDR2 SNEGSKA (reference sequence). This CDR3 contains 11 residues. V shed 3 bases and J shed 4 bases, with 5 bases lying between them.

The rearrangement joins TRBV15 to TRBJ1-5, with TRBD1 as a possible D gene (5 bases). The V end lost 0 bases, the J end lost 1 base, and 7 bases lay between the germline ends. The CDR3 is 15 amino acids. Germline V lookup: CDR1 LNHNV, CDR2 YYDKDF (reference sequence). CDR3 coding DNA: TGTGCCACCAGCAGAGACAGGGCAAGCAATCAGCCCCAGCATTTT. Protein: CATSRDRASNQPQHF.

V usage is TRBV6-1 and J usage is TRBJ1-2; D uncertain. This CDR3 comprises 13 residues. The V end lost 8 bases, the J end lost 4 bases, and 14 bases lay between the germline ends. Looked up from germline, CDR1 is MNHNS and CDR2 is SASEGT. The CDR3 here is CASFSPEGYGYTF. CDR3 in DNA: TGTGCCAGCTTTTCACCGGAGGGCTATGGCTACACCTTC.

The CDR3 nucleotides are TGTGCCAGCAGTCGCGGGGACCGGGAAGCTTTCTTT. Amino acids: CASSRGDREAFF. V gene TRBV6-5 combines with J gene TRBJ1-1, with D perhaps matching TRBD1 (5 bases). From germline, CDR1 is MNHEY and CDR2 SVGAGI. The CDR3 sequence is 12 residues long. V dropped 5 bases and J dropped 8 bases, with 12 bases sitting between them.

The chain recombines TRBV30 with TRBJ2-3, with a possible D match to TRBD2 (6 bases). The CDR3 covers 16 residues. Per the germline V gene, CDR1 is GTSNPN and CDR2 is SVGIG (reference sequence). Trimming pared 2 bases from V and 4 bases from J, leaving 19 bases between. CDR3 bases: TGTGCCTGGAGTTCGGGACTCATGGGATCAGCAGATACGCAGTATTTT. As protein: CAWSSGLMGSADTQYF. Using reference TRBV30 and TRBJ2-3 for the parts outside the CDR3, the full variable domain is SQTIHQWPATLVQPVGSPLSLECTVEGTSNPNLYWYRQAAGRGLQLLFYSVGIGQISSEVPQNLSASRPQDRQFILSSKKLLLSDSGFYLCAWSSGLMGSADTQYFGPGTRLTVL.

The chain carries TRBV25-1 and TRBJ2-1; TRBD2 agrees at 8 bases. Germline assignment: CDR1 MGHDK and CDR2 SYGVNS. The CDR3 is made up of 16 amino acids. Trimming removed 5 bases from V and 4 bases from J; junction bases left unmatched: 10. The CDR3 DNA follows: TGTGCCAGCAGTCCCGGGGCTAGCGGGCTATACAATGAGCAGTTCTTC. Translation: CASSPGASGLYNEQFF.

The rearrangement uses TRBV7-6 and TRBJ2-1; tentative D call: TRBD2 (5 bases). Per the germline V gene, CDR1 is SGHVS and CDR2 is FNYEAQ. V was trimmed by 5 bases and J by 0 bases, leaving 11 bases between them. This CDR3 has 15 amino acids. The CDR3 bases are TGTGCCAGCAGCCCGGGGAGCGGCTCCTACAATGAGCAGTTCTTC. This sequence encodes CASSPGSGSYNEQFF.

The chain carries TRBV4-1 and TRBJ2-6; D gene uncertain. Trimming took off 0 bases at V and 1 base at J, with 7 bases between the two ends. The germline CDR1 and CDR2 sequences are MGHRA and YSYEKL. The length of the CDR3 is 16 residues. The CDR3 reads CASSQDSFSGANVLTF. The DNA of the CDR3 is TGCGCCAGCAGCCAAGATAGTTTTTCTGGGGCCAACGTCCTGACTTTC.

V and J are TRBV6-5 and TRBJ1-1; TRBD1 is a possible D gene (6 bases). Germline V gene data show CDR1 as MNHEY and CDR2 as SVGAGI. V gave up 2 bases and J gave up 2 bases, with 9 bases separating them. The CDR3 runs 14 residues. The CDR3 bases are TGTGCCAGCAGTTACACTGGGGGCAACACTGAAGCTTTCTTT. Protein product: CASSYTGGNTEAFF.

This clone was recorded once. The chain couples TRBV4-3 to TRBJ1-5, with D perhaps TRBD1 (5 bases). This CDR3 spans 13 amino acids. Trimming pared 0 bases from V and 11 bases from J, leaving 11 bases between. Germline values: CDR1 LGHNA, CDR2 YSLEER. This CDR3 is CASSQDLARAQHF. The CDR3 coding sequence is TGCGCCAGCAGCCAAGATCTCGCCAGGGCCCAGCATTTT.

This chain connects TRBV5-1 to TRBJ2-1; 9 positions agree with TRBD2. The CDR3 spans 17 residues. The ends lost 1 base at V and 7 bases at J; junction bases unmatched: 12. Looked up from germline, CDR1 is SGHRS and CDR2 is YFSETQ. The CDR3 spells CASSLMTSGNLGNEQFF. The CDR3 region has the DNA TGCGCCAGCAGCTTGATGACTAGCGGTAATCTAGGGAATGAGCAGTTCTTC.